This TCR beta chain is from a study of blood T cell repertoires in COVID-19. Study-wide context: Material from acute and convalescent COVID-19 was sourced from the United States, Italy and Spain. Nucleic acid was either cDNA or gDNA, and it came from T cells, B-cell-depleted T cells, or PBMCs.

Per the study methods: Amplification with reference gene primers provided the estimates of nucleated cell counts. Profiled with immunoSEQ multiplex PCR; TCRdb holds only in-frame clones, not every one. From that table come the V and J calls and clone size; the DNA was used to work out D and trimming. This repertoire shows approximately 61,000 clones, just over 85% found once; its top ten account for around 20%. From germline, CDR1 is SGDLS and CDR2 YYNGEE. The CDR3 sequence is 15 residues long. With 1 base removed from V and 2 bases from J, the gap between germline ends came to 10 bases. The TCR sequence derives from a woman of 80 years or more with active COVID-19. The J gene is TRBJ2-1, the V gene TRBV9; D is possibly TRBD2 (6 bases). The sequenced material came from peripheral blood. The CDR3 region has the DNA TGTGCCAGCAGCGTAACGTCGGGGGCCTACAATGAGCAGTTCTTC. Its translation is CASSVTSGAYNEQFF.